Detailed here is one TCR beta chain. There is no known antigen for this receptor. The input lacks base qualities; no much larger clone sits a single base away. Libraries were prepared through 5' RACE. Sequenced on an Illumina HiSeq 2000. A universal primer binding site was introduced by template switching, and a unique molecular identifier was present in the final cDNA, enabling accurate counting of TCR cDNA molecules. First-strand cDNA for TCR alpha and beta chains was synthesized from specific primers in the conserved constant-segment region. To control for contamination, every cDNA library was double barcoded, receiving both a SMART-Mk sample barcode and Illumina barcodes. TruSeq adapter sequences and Illumina sample barcodes were added in two successive PCR steps. Sequencing of the TCR alpha and beta cDNA libraries was done on the Illumina HiSeq platform using custom primers. The published analysis was carried out like this. MiGEC was used to process raw reads and extract unique molecular identifiers, and MiXCR was used to find CDR3 positions. Recombination models were inferred per individual with the repgenHMM and IGoR tools using an EM algorithm. Shared clonotype analysis was performed with the tcR package in R, normalizing sharing by the product of cloneset sizes. To study raw recombination free of thymic and clonal selection effects, out-of-frame nonproductive sequences were analyzed. Through fastp at Q25 and MiXCR, TCRdb rebuilt clones from the public reads, retaining in-frame beta chains. For every CDR3 protein sequence, its rows merge into one entry that carries the most common genes and DNA. These V and J calls rely on TCRdb rather than the paper's analysis. The sample table shows about 690,000 distinct CDR3 sequences, and 21% are seen once. Of the sample, around 4.4% is held by the ten largest clones.

The data belong to a study of identical twins (dated by TCRdb to between 2015 and 2016). Regarding the complete study: TCR alpha and beta repertoires from monozygotic twins, unrelated adults of various ages and cord blood were deep-sequenced to test whether fetal clonotypes persist. To rule out contamination, replicate twin experiments were performed at different times with different library preparation protocols.

Every donor in the study was a healthy Caucasian. The twin cohort comprised three pairs of female monozygotic twins, all aged roughly 18 to 29 years. RNA for TCR libraries was isolated from peripheral blood mononuclear cells. The CDR1 and CDR2 encoded by the germline V gene (reference sequence) are DFQATT and SNEGSKA. Trimmed from V: 4 bases; trimmed from J: 10 bases; junction bases lacking a gene match: 2. The CDR3, from cysteine to phenylalanine, totals 10 residues. Only CDR3 DNA remains: 30 bases, in frame from the first base. Broad study findings and their caveats: Zero-insertion analyses could be partly confounded by invariant T cells such as MAIT and iNKT, though diverse VJ usage argued against such confounding for most clonotypes. Abundant cord blood beta clonotypes carried fewer insertions; young adult naive repertoires showed a weaker similar trend, while memory repertoires showed none. Excess twin sharing in beta out-of-frame sequences was weaker because fewer shared sequences lowered the signal-to-noise ratio. Compared with coincidental sharing between unrelated individuals, out-of-frame TCR alpha sequences shared between twins showed an excess of sequences with low generation probability. Recombination models systematically underestimated out-of-frame TCR alpha sharing in monozygotic twins but agreed with sharing between unrelated individuals. Because the same donors could not be followed over many years, the conclusions relied on cross-sectional statistical analysis.

A further study also used this sample, focusing on T cells expressing NK-cell markers. As the second study states: In sorted CD3+CD56+NKG2C+, CD3+CD56+NKG2C- and CD3+CD56-NKG2C+ T-cell subsets from several donors, TCR beta-chain repertoires were profiled. Among the eight sequenced donors, only one was HCMV-seronegative, while the other seven were HCMV-seropositive. To restrict sorting to alphabetaTCR-expressing T cells, an anti-gammadeltaTCR antibody was added in several experiments. In several donors, the dominant CD3+CD56+NKG2C+ clonotypes were among the top 10 CD8+ clonotypes and accounted for roughly 1.0-8% of CD8+ T cells. Those dominant clonotypes were again the most abundant among CD3+CD56-NKG2C+ cells in a handful of donors, at about 28.3-65%. Whether the expanded NKG2C-expressing T cell clones were specific for HCMV antigens remained unclear. All eight donors whose samples were sequenced were randomly selected healthy volunteers, three of them men and five women. HCMV-specific IgG was detected in serum with a commercial ELISA kit to determine HCMV serostatus. For six donors, bulk peripheral blood T-cell repertoires were also sequenced from unsorted PBMC. MIGEC was used to demultiplex reads and group the reads by UMI, and MiTCR was used to assemble and quantify clonotypes. To remove erroneous sequences, TCR cDNA sequences were retained only when supported by two or more reads. The tcR package was used for downstream repertoire analysis, and clonotypes were matched across fractions by CDR3 nucleotide sequence plus V segment. VDJmatch was used to annotate antigen specificity against VDJdb, with one amino acid substitution in CDR3 permitted.

Sample: PBMCs. The receptor comes from a woman younger than 30 in good health. This receptor chain uses TRBV20-1 and TRBJ2-3; 7 central nucleotides agree with TRBD2. CDR3 region: CSANSGAQYF. The bases read TGCAGTGCTAACAGCGGGGCGCAGTATTTT.